This section outlines one TCR beta chain sequence together with its context. These data are taken from a study of control samples from healthy donors and cancer patients. TCRdb keeps only in-frame clones here, not all; method: immunoSEQ multiplex PCR. The table has about 120,000 clones, over 75% seen once. This receptor was taken from a woman in her forties or fifties with colorectal cancer. Sequenced material: PBMCs.

The DNA for the CDR3 is TGTGCCACCGGGTCGGGGGCATCGGTTAACATTCAGTACTTC. Translating it yields CATGSGASVNIQYF. The chain joins TRBV15 to TRBJ2-4; D tentatively reads TRBD1 or TRBD2 (6 bases each). Germline V gives CDR1 LNHNV, CDR2 YYDKDF (reference sequence). The CDR3 is 14 residues long. The V and J ends lost 8 bases and 7 bases respectively, with 18 bases between them.